One and the same sample provided the 18 T cell receptor beta chains below, sequenced in a study of T cell clonotyping in hematopoietic cell transplantation. This table comes from immunoSEQ multiplex PCR, and its TCRdb copy is limited to in-frame clones, with some not included. The sample has roughly 30,000 clones; about 94% are singletons. The specimen was PBMCs, collected 100 days after allogeneic stem cell transplant. The receptors were gathered from a female patient aged 50-59 years who had an allogeneic stem cell transplant from a related donor, so the T cells may come from the graft donor. Some clones in this sample may be carry-over from other donors' samples.

V and J are TRBV11-2 and TRBJ2-2; no definite D call. CDR1 and CDR2 from the germline V gene are SGHAT and FQNNGV. The CDR3 contains 15 residues. V gave up 7 bases and J gave up 1 base, with 13 bases separating them. The DNA of the CDR3 is TGTGCCAGCAAATCAGGAAACCTGAACACCGGGGAGCTGTTTTTT. Its protein product is CASKSGNLNTGELFF.

There are a few counts of this clone. V usage is TRBV10-3 and J usage is TRBJ1-2, with D unclear. The CDR3 is 12 amino acids. V lost 11 bases to trimming and J lost 4 bases, with 14 bases between them. CDR1 ENHRY and CDR2 SYGVKD come from the germline V gene. In nucleotides, the CDR3 is TGTGCCGCCCTCCAGGAGTCCTATGGCTACACCTTC. Translating gives CAALQESYGYTF.

CDR3 loop: CAWKPDSYEQYF. The CDR3 DNA reads TGTGCCTGGAAACCAGACAGCTACGAGCAGTACTTC. The chain is built from TRBV30 and TRBJ2-7, with D possibly matching TRBD1 (5 bases). The CDR3 consists of 12 residues. Germline V gene sequence: CDR1 GTSNPN, CDR2 SVGIG (reference sequence). Trimming took off 4 bases at V and 3 bases at J, with 10 bases between the two ends. The full variable domain, in which reference TRBV30 and TRBJ2-7 provide the parts outside the CDR3, is SQTIHQWPATLVQPVGSPLSLECTVEGTSNPNLYWYRQAAGRGLQLLFYSVGIGQISSEVPQNLSASRPQDRQFILSSKKLLLSDSGFYLCAWKPDSYEQYFGPGTRLTVT.

This clone was picked up one time. Here the CDR3 reads CASRPQGNYGYTF. Here the CDR3 DNA reads TGTGCCAGCAGGCCGCAGGGGAACTATGGCTACACCTTC. The chain recombines TRBV28 with TRBJ1-2; D perhaps matches TRBD1 (6 bases). This CDR3 contains 13 residues. Trimming took off 6 bases at V and 2 bases at J, with 10 bases between the two ends. In germline, CDR1 is MDHEN, CDR2 SYDVKM.

The rearrangement joins TRBV11-3 to TRBJ2-1; 9 nucleotides line up with TRBD1. Trimming at V came to 2 bases and at J to 0 bases, leaving 2 bases not matched to a gene. Germline V gene lookup returns CDR1 SGHNT and CDR2 YENEEA. This CDR3 is built from 16 residues. CDR3 sequence: CASSLYRGPSYNEQFF. The CDR3 DNA reads TGTGCCAGCAGCTTATACAGGGGGCCCTCCTACAATGAGCAGTTCTTC.

This rearrangement joins TRBV6-4 to TRBJ2-1, with a possible D match to TRBD2 (5 bases). V lost 4 bases, J lost 9 bases, and 13 bases lay in between. This CDR3 has 13 amino acids. CDR1 is MRHNA and CDR2 is SNTAGT in the germline V gene. CDR3 loop: CASSAERAGEQFF. CDR3 in DNA: TGTGCCAGCAGTGCCGAACGGGCGGGTGAGCAGTTCTTC.

The chain carries TRBV10-3 and TRBJ1-2; D gene uncertain. The CDR3 covers 13 residues. Germline values: CDR1 ENHRY, CDR2 SYGVKD. V lost 6 bases, J lost 8 bases, and 16 bases lay in between. CDR3 residues: CAIREAAGRGYTF. For the CDR3, the DNA is TGTGCCATCAGGGAGGCGGCTGGCCGGGGCTACACCTTC.

The chain has TRBV7-8 and TRBJ2-7, with D possibly TRBD2 on 7 matching bases. The germline gives CDR1 SGHVS, CDR2 FQNEAQ. Between the trimmed V and J ends, which lost 2 bases and 0 bases, there was a span of 14 bases. There are 16 residues in the CDR3. The CDR3 DNA reads TGTGCCAGCAGCTTACTGCGCGGGGGCTTCTCCTACGAGCAGTACTTC. As protein: CASSLLRGGFSYEQYF. Full variable domain (missing parts from reference TRBV7-8 and TRBJ2-7): GAGVSQSPRYKVAKRGQDVALRCDPISGHVSLFWYQQALGQGPEFLTYFQNEAQLDKSGLPSDRFFAERPEGSVSTLKIQRTQQEDSAVYLCASSLLRGGFSYEQYFGPGTRLTVT.

This chain connects TRBV5-1 to TRBJ2-2; 8 positions agree with TRBD1. The CDR3 spans 13 residues. The V gene end was trimmed by 4 bases and the J gene end by 6 bases; junction bases not matched to a gene: 2. Germline V gene sequence: CDR1 SGHRS, CDR2 YFSETQ. DNA of the CDR3: TGCGCCAGCAGCCCACAGGGGGCCGGGGAGCTGTTTTTT. Protein product: CASSPQGAGELFF.

The V and J genes are TRBV9 and TRBJ2-6; D not resolved. The CDR3 covers 15 residues. The germline V gene has CDR1 SGDLS and CDR2 YYNGEE. The germline V and J ends were trimmed by 1 base and 3 bases, with 8 bases remaining between them. This CDR3 is CASSVLTGGANVLTF. The CDR3 DNA is TGTGCCAGCAGCGTATTGACGGGTGGGGCCAACGTCCTGACTTTC.

The V gene is TRBV4-2, the J gene TRBJ2-7, with 11 bases aligning to TRBD1. Germline CDR1 LGHNA, CDR2 YNFKEQ. With 0 bases clipped from V and 3 bases from J, the junction kept 1 base outside the gene matches. CDR3 length equals 15 residues. The CDR3 DNA follows: TGTGCCAGCAGCCAAGAAGGGACAGGGGGCTACGAGCAGTACTTC. It translates to CASSQEGTGGYEQYF.

This chain joins TRBV5-6 and TRBJ1-2; 7 nucleotides line up with TRBD1. Trimming at V came to 2 bases and at J to 5 bases, leaving 9 bases not matched to a gene. This CDR3 is built from 15 residues. In germline, CDR1 is SGHDT, CDR2 YYEEEE. CDR3 in DNA: TGTGCCAGCAGCTTACTAGACAGGGACGATTATGGCTACACCTTC. Protein sequence: CASSLLDRDDYGYTF.

The gene calls are TRBV9 and TRBJ1-2, with 10 bases lining up with TRBD1. Germline assignment: CDR1 SGDLS and CDR2 YYNGEE. The CDR3 is 14 amino acids. J gave up 5 bases and V 4 bases, and 5 bases lay outside the gene matches. CDR3 sequence (DNA): TGTGCCAGCAGCCTGACAGGGGGCGGTTATGGCTACACCTTC. Its protein product is CASSLTGGGYGYTF.

The chain uses TRBV4-3 and TRBJ1-5; D is undetermined. Germline assignment: CDR1 LGHNA and CDR2 YSLEER. Between the trimmed V and J ends, which lost 0 bases and 0 bases, there was a span of 12 bases. The CDR3 covers 17 residues. The CDR3 protein is CASSQDRPGYSNQPQHF. CDR3 coding DNA: TGCGCCAGCAGCCAAGATCGACCGGGTTATAGCAATCAGCCCCAGCATTTT.

The chain has TRBV9 and TRBJ2-7, with a possible D match to TRBD2 (6 bases). This CDR3 contains 15 residues. CDR1 and CDR2 (germline): SGDLS, YYNGEE. V was shortened by 4 bases and J by 3 bases, with 17 bases between the two germline ends. The CDR3 sequence is CASSTTPGDNYEQYF. The CDR3 DNA follows: TGTGCCAGCAGCACCACCCCGGGGGATAACTACGAGCAGTACTTC.

The chain links TRBV19 to TRBJ2-5, with D uncertain. The CDR3 contains 13 residues. The germline V gene encodes CDR1 LNHDA and CDR2 SQIVND (reference sequence). The V end lost 3 bases, the J end lost 1 base, and 6 bases lay between the germline ends. CDR3 loop: CASSMVGQETQYF. In nucleotides, the CDR3 is TGTGCCAGTAGTATGGTGGGCCAAGAGACCCAGTACTTC.

The CDR3 protein is CASSDSASGNTGELFF. The CDR3 region has the DNA TGTGCCAGCAGTGACTCGGCCAGCGGGAACACCGGGGAGCTGTTTTTT. The V gene is TRBV6-4, the J gene TRBJ2-2; weak D call: TRBD2 (5 bases). V lost 0 bases to trimming and J lost 1 base, with 9 bases between them. CDR1 is MRHNA, CDR2 SNTAGT, per germline. This CDR3 spans 16 amino acids.

In its sample, this clone was seen a few times. This sequence joins TRBV4-2 and TRBJ1-1; D is unclear. The CDR3 consists of 14 residues. Trimming took 1 base from V and 4 from J, leaving 10 bases between them. CDR1 and CDR2 (germline): LGHNA, YNFKEQ. CDR3 sequence: CASSQVAGGTEAFF. Written as DNA, the CDR3 is TGTGCCAGCAGCCAAGTAGCTGGCGGCACTGAAGCTTTCTTT.